The clone carrying this T cell receptor beta chain was observed once. As yet, its antigen is unknown. These data are taken from a study of T cell responses to AZD1222 COVID-19 vaccine. Study-wide background: Second-dose groups at about 4 or about 12 weeks were pooled. Study conclusions and caveats: In a largely white British group with more females than males, clonal diversity was possibly underestimated. No day 14 peak samples; only post-peak repertoires were characterized.

The germline V gene encodes CDR1 LGHNA and CDR2 YSLEER. This CDR3 is built from 16 residues. Trimming cost V 1 base and J 1 base, with 13 bases left between them. The repertoire was sequenced with immunoSEQ multiplex PCR; TCRdb's copy has only in-frame clones and lacks some. The sample holds approximately 110,000 clones, over 75% seen once. The rearrangement uses TRBV4-3 and TRBJ1-2; no reliable D call. The specimen was peripheral blood, collected on day 0 of AZD1222 vaccination. The receptor was derived from an adult in good health. CDR3: CASSQAVTSGNYGYTF. CDR3 coding DNA: TGCGCCAGCAGCCAAGCGGTGACCAGCGGTAACTATGGCTACACCTTC.